This T cell receptor beta chain was captured by sequencing in a study of T-cell memory formation after mild COVID-19. Study-level results: Contracting CD4+ clones sat mainly in CM and EM; CD8+ in EMRA. Unconfirmed was the SARS-CoV-2 specificity of second-wave clones that peaked on day 37.

This CDR3 has 15 amino acids. CDR1 and CDR2 from the germline V gene are KGHDR and SFDVKD. The trim removed 3 bases at V and 9 bases at J, leaving 7 bases unmatched. A word on this clonotype: Its antigen is unknown.

TCRdb re-analysed the 5' RACE reads in MiXCR, keeping a single row per CDR3 protein. The sample has under 300,000 distinct CDR3 sequences; over 8.5% are singletons. The source of this sequence is a young man who had mild COVID-19 (a few samples of this study predate the infection). Cell type and time point are not known. V usage is TRBV24-1 and J usage is TRBJ2-1, with 10 positions matching TRBD2. The sample consisted of PBMCs or a T cell subset sorted from them (not recorded which). The CDR3 nucleotides are TGTGCCACCAGTGATAGCAGCGGGGGGGTTCGTGAGCAGTTCTTC. As protein: CATSDSSGGVREQFF.